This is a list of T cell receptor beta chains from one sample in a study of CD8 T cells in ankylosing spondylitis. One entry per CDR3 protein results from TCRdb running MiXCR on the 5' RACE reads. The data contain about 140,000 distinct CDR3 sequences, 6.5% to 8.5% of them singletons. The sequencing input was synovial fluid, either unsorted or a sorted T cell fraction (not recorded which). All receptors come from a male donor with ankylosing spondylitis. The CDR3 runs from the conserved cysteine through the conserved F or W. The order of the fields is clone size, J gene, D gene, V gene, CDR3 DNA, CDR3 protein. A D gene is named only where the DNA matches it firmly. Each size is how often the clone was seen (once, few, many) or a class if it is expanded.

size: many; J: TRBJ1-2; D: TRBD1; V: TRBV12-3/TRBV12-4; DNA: TGTGCCAGCAGGGGGACAGGGGGCTTTGGGGGCTACACCTTC; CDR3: CASRGTGGFGGYTF
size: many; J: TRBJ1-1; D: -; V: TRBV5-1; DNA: TGCGCCAGCAGCTTGGAGGGAGGGCAGGTGGCGGGAGCTTTCTTT; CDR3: CASSLEGGQVAGAFF
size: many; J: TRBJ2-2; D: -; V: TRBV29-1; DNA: TGCAGCGTTTGGACCCTTCCCGGGGAGCTGTTTTTT; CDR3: CSVWTLPGELFF
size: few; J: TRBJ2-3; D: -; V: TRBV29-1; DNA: TGCAGCGTTGAAGGGTCAGCCTTCGAGGATACGCAGTATTTT; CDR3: CSVEGSAFEDTQYF
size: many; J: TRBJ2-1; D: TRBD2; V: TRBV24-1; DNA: TGTGCCACCAGTGATTCCCTGACTAGCAGCTCCTACAATGAGCAGTTCTTC; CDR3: CATSDSLTSSSYNEQFF
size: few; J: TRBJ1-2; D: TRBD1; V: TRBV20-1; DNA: TGCAGTGCTCCTCGCTGGGACAGGGACGGCTACACCTTC; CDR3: CSAPRWDRDGYTF
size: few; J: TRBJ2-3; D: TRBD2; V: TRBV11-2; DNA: TGTGCCAGCAGCGCCCTGACTAGCGGGAGCACAGATACGCAGTATTTT; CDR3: CASSALTSGSTDTQYF
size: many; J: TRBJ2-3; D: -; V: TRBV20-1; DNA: TGCAGTGCTTCCGGGACTTTTAACACAGATACGCAGTATTTT; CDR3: CSASGTFNTDTQYF
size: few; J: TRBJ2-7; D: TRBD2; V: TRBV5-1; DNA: TGCGCCAGCAGCACTAGCGGGAACTACGAGCAGTACTTC; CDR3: CASSTSGNYEQYF
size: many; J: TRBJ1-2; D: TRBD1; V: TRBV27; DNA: TGTGCCAGCAGTTTATCGCCGACAGGGAATAACTATGGCTACACCTTC; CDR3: CASSLSPTGNNYGYTF